These 17 T cell receptor beta chains share one sample of origin, sequenced in a study of vaccination and CD4 T cells after COVID-19. Treatment here: roughly nine-day PBMC culture with coronavirus spike peptide pools or control peptides (ViraFEST assay). Their target antigens are unknown. The assay that was used to sequence DNA from cultured CD4+ T cells was the Oncomine TCR Beta short-read assay. Using its own MiXCR run on the PCR reads, TCRdb lists one record per CDR3 protein. The sample carries roughly 10,000 distinct CDR3 sequences, around a third recorded once. The specimen comprised CD4+ T cells from blood, cultured in vitro, sampled after SARS-CoV-2 vaccination. Receptor source: a human donor who had recovered from COVID-19.

The gene calls are TRBV28 and TRBJ2-7, with D tentatively TRBD1 or TRBD2 (5 bases each). V dropped 5 bases and J dropped 5 bases, with 16 bases sitting between them. CDR3 size: 14 residues. Germline CDR1 reads MDHEN; CDR2 reads SYDVKM. CDR3 protein: CASSRIRDLNEQYF. The CDR3 DNA reads as TGTGCCAGCAGTCGCATCCGGGACCTCAACGAGCAGTACTTC.

CDR3 region: CASSRRQGSHYGYTF. The CDR3 DNA reads TGTGCCAGCAGCAGAAGACAGGGTTCTCACTATGGCTACACCTTC. The chain combines TRBV7-3 with TRBJ1-2, with 7 bases lining up with TRBD1. Germline V gene data show CDR1 as SGHTA and CDR2 as FQGTGA. The CDR3 sequence is 15 residues long. The ends lost 5 bases at V and 3 bases at J; junction bases unmatched: 9.

The chain uses TRBV12-3 or TRBV12-4 and TRBJ2-7; the D is unclear. The length of the CDR3 is 12 residues. Trimming left V 2 bases short and J 7 bases short, with 9 bases between. The CDR3 loop reads CASSLLSGEQYF. In DNA, the CDR3 is TGTGCCAGCAGTTTACTATCCGGGGAGCAGTACTTC.

The chain carries TRBV20-1 and TRBJ2-7; D is unresolved. The germline V and J ends were trimmed by 6 bases and 5 bases, with 17 bases remaining between them. CDR3 length: 13 amino acids. Germline-derived CDR1 and CDR2 are DFQATT and SNEGSKA (reference sequence). The CDR3 sequence: CSANPRSYHEQYF. CDR3 in DNA: TGCAGTGCGAACCCGCGGAGCTACCACGAGCAGTACTTC.

This clonotype was detected only a few times. The V gene is TRBV14, the J gene TRBJ1-1; no reliable D call. V was clipped by 3 bases and J by 3 bases, with 11 bases between them. CDR3 length equals 14 residues. Looked up from germline, CDR1 is SGHDN and CDR2 is FVKESK. CDR3 DNA sequence: TGTGCCAGCAGCCACCAAATAGGGTACACTGAAGCTTTCTTT. Encoded protein: CASSHQIGYTEAFF.

This rearrangement joins TRBV20-1 to TRBJ2-1; D perhaps matches TRBD2 (5 bases). The germline V gene has CDR1 DFQATT and CDR2 SNEGSKA (reference sequence). This CDR3 region has 14 residues. The V end lost 3 bases, the J end lost 3 bases, and 12 bases lay between the germline ends. This chain's CDR3 is CSASWEFDYNEQFF. CDR3 in DNA: TGCAGTGCTAGTTGGGAGTTCGACTACAATGAGCAGTTCTTC.

The chain uses TRBV20-1 and TRBJ1-2, with TRBD1 identical over 9 bases. The ends lost 6 bases at V and 1 base at J; junction bases unmatched: 12. Germline values: CDR1 DFQATT, CDR2 SNEGSKA (reference sequence). The CDR3 runs 16 residues. The CDR3 DNA follows: TGCAGTGCCTTCACAGGGGGCGACAATAGTAACTATGGCTACACCTTC. Translation gives CSAFTGGDNSNYGYTF.

This clonotype was seen a few times. The chain uses TRBV20-1 and TRBJ2-7; TRBD1 aligns across 7 bases. Germline values: CDR1 DFQATT, CDR2 SNEGSKA (reference sequence). This CDR3 contains 13 residues. The ends lost 6 bases at V and 4 bases at J; junction bases unmatched: 9. The CDR3 sequence: CSASSATGYEQYF. CDR3 coding DNA: TGCAGTGCCTCCTCCGCGACAGGGTACGAGCAGTACTTC.

This clonotype occurred a few times. The chain employs TRBV6-1 and TRBJ2-7; D possibly corresponds to TRBD2 (5 bases). CDR1 is MNHNS, CDR2 SASEGT, per germline. With 7 bases removed from V and 3 bases from J, the gap between germline ends came to 16 bases. The CDR3 has 14 residues. The chain's CDR3 is CASKEARNHYEQYF. Written as DNA, the CDR3 is TGTGCCAGCAAGGAGGCCCGGAACCACTACGAGCAGTACTTC.

This clonotype has only a few counts. The chain carries TRBV6-1 and TRBJ2-1; 10 positions agree with TRBD2. V lost 5 bases to trimming and J lost 5 bases; unmatched junction nucleotides: 6. The germline gives CDR1 MNHNS, CDR2 SASEGT. This CDR3 is 15 amino acids long. CDR3 loop: CASSPRTSGHNEQFF. In DNA form, the CDR3 reads TGTGCCAGCAGTCCCCGGACTAGCGGACACAATGAGCAGTTCTTC.

This clonotype appeared a few times. J is TRBJ1-5 and V is TRBV20-1; D might be TRBD1 (5 bases). CDR3 length: 10 amino acids. CDR1 is DFQATT and CDR2 is SNEGSKA in the germline V gene (reference sequence). Trimming cost V 3 bases and J 11 bases, with 8 bases left between them. CDR3 DNA sequence: TGCAGTGCTAGTCCCAGGGCCCAGCATTTT. Protein product: CSASPRAQHF.

This clonotype was found a few times. The CDR3: CASSRGQLGPQHF. In DNA form, the CDR3 reads TGCGCCAGCAGCCGTGGACAGCTCGGGCCCCAGCATTTT. This chain connects TRBV4-1 to TRBJ1-5, with D maybe TRBD1 (6 bases). Germline V gene lookup returns CDR1 MGHRA and CDR2 YSYEKL. Trimming took off 4 bases at V and 9 bases at J, with 13 bases between the two ends. This CDR3 is built from 13 residues.

This clonotype came up a few times. The rearrangement links TRBV7-9 to TRBJ1-1; no clear D gene. Trimming removed 5 bases from V and 3 bases from J, with 4 bases in between. Germline loops: CDR1 SEHNR, CDR2 FQNEAQ (reference sequence). This CDR3 comprises 11 residues. This CDR3 reads CASSLDTEAFF. The CDR3 DNA reads as TGTGCCAGCAGCCTCGACACTGAAGCTTTCTTT.

The chain employs TRBV28 and TRBJ2-5, with 9 bases fitting TRBD2. After removal of 4 bases from V and 2 bases from J, the junction contained 8 bases not matched to a gene. The CDR3 consists of 16 residues. The V gene's germline CDR1 is MDHEN and CDR2 SYDVKM. The CDR3 protein is CASSSMPGLAQETQYF. DNA of the CDR3: TGTGCCAGCAGTTCTATGCCGGGACTAGCACAAGAGACCCAGTACTTC. The full variable domain, with the rest looked up from reference TRBV28 and TRBJ2-5, is DVKVTQSSRYLVKRTGEKVFLECVQDMDHENMFWYRQDPGLGLRLIYFSYDVKMKEKGDIPEGYSVSREKKERFSLILESASTNQTSMYLCASSSMPGLAQETQYFGPGTRLLVL.

This clonotype was observed a few times. V gene TRBV6-2 or TRBV6-3 combines with J gene TRBJ1-5; D may be TRBD1 (5 bases). From germline, CDR1 is MNHEY and CDR2 SVGEGT. Trimming removed 5 bases at V and 2 bases at J, with 22 bases between. The CDR3 length is 18 residues. The CDR3 spells CASSPGLGTILGNQPQHF. The CDR3 bases are TGTGCCAGCAGTCCCGGACTAGGGACCATATTGGGCAATCAGCCCCAGCATTTT.

This clonotype was seen once. The J gene is TRBJ1-2, the V gene TRBV6-2 or TRBV6-3, with 9 bases that match TRBD1. After removal of 7 bases from V and 4 bases from J, the junction contained 16 bases not matched to a gene. Per the germline V gene, CDR1 is MNHEY and CDR2 is SVGEGT. This CDR3 has 17 amino acids. CDR3 DNA: TGTGCCAGCACCCCCGGACAGGGGTTGCGCGGCGGCTATGGCTACACCTTC. Encoded protein: CASTPGQGLRGGYGYTF.

The chain has TRBV7-2 and TRBJ2-3; no clear D. Germline lookup yields CDR1 SGHTA and CDR2 FQGNSA. The V end lost 4 bases, the J end lost 6 bases, and 11 bases lay between the germline ends. The CDR3 sequence is 13 residues long. The CDR3: CASSYSKGDTQYF. DNA for the CDR3: TGTGCCAGCAGCTATTCTAAAGGGGATACGCAGTATTTT. Together with reference TRBV7-2 and TRBJ2-3, the CDR3 gives the full variable domain: GAGVSQSPSNKVTEKGKDVELRCDPISGHTALYWYRQSLGQGLEFLIYFQGNSAPDKSGLPSDRFSAERTGGSVSTLTIQRTQQEDSAVYLCASSYSKGDTQYFGPGTRLTVL.